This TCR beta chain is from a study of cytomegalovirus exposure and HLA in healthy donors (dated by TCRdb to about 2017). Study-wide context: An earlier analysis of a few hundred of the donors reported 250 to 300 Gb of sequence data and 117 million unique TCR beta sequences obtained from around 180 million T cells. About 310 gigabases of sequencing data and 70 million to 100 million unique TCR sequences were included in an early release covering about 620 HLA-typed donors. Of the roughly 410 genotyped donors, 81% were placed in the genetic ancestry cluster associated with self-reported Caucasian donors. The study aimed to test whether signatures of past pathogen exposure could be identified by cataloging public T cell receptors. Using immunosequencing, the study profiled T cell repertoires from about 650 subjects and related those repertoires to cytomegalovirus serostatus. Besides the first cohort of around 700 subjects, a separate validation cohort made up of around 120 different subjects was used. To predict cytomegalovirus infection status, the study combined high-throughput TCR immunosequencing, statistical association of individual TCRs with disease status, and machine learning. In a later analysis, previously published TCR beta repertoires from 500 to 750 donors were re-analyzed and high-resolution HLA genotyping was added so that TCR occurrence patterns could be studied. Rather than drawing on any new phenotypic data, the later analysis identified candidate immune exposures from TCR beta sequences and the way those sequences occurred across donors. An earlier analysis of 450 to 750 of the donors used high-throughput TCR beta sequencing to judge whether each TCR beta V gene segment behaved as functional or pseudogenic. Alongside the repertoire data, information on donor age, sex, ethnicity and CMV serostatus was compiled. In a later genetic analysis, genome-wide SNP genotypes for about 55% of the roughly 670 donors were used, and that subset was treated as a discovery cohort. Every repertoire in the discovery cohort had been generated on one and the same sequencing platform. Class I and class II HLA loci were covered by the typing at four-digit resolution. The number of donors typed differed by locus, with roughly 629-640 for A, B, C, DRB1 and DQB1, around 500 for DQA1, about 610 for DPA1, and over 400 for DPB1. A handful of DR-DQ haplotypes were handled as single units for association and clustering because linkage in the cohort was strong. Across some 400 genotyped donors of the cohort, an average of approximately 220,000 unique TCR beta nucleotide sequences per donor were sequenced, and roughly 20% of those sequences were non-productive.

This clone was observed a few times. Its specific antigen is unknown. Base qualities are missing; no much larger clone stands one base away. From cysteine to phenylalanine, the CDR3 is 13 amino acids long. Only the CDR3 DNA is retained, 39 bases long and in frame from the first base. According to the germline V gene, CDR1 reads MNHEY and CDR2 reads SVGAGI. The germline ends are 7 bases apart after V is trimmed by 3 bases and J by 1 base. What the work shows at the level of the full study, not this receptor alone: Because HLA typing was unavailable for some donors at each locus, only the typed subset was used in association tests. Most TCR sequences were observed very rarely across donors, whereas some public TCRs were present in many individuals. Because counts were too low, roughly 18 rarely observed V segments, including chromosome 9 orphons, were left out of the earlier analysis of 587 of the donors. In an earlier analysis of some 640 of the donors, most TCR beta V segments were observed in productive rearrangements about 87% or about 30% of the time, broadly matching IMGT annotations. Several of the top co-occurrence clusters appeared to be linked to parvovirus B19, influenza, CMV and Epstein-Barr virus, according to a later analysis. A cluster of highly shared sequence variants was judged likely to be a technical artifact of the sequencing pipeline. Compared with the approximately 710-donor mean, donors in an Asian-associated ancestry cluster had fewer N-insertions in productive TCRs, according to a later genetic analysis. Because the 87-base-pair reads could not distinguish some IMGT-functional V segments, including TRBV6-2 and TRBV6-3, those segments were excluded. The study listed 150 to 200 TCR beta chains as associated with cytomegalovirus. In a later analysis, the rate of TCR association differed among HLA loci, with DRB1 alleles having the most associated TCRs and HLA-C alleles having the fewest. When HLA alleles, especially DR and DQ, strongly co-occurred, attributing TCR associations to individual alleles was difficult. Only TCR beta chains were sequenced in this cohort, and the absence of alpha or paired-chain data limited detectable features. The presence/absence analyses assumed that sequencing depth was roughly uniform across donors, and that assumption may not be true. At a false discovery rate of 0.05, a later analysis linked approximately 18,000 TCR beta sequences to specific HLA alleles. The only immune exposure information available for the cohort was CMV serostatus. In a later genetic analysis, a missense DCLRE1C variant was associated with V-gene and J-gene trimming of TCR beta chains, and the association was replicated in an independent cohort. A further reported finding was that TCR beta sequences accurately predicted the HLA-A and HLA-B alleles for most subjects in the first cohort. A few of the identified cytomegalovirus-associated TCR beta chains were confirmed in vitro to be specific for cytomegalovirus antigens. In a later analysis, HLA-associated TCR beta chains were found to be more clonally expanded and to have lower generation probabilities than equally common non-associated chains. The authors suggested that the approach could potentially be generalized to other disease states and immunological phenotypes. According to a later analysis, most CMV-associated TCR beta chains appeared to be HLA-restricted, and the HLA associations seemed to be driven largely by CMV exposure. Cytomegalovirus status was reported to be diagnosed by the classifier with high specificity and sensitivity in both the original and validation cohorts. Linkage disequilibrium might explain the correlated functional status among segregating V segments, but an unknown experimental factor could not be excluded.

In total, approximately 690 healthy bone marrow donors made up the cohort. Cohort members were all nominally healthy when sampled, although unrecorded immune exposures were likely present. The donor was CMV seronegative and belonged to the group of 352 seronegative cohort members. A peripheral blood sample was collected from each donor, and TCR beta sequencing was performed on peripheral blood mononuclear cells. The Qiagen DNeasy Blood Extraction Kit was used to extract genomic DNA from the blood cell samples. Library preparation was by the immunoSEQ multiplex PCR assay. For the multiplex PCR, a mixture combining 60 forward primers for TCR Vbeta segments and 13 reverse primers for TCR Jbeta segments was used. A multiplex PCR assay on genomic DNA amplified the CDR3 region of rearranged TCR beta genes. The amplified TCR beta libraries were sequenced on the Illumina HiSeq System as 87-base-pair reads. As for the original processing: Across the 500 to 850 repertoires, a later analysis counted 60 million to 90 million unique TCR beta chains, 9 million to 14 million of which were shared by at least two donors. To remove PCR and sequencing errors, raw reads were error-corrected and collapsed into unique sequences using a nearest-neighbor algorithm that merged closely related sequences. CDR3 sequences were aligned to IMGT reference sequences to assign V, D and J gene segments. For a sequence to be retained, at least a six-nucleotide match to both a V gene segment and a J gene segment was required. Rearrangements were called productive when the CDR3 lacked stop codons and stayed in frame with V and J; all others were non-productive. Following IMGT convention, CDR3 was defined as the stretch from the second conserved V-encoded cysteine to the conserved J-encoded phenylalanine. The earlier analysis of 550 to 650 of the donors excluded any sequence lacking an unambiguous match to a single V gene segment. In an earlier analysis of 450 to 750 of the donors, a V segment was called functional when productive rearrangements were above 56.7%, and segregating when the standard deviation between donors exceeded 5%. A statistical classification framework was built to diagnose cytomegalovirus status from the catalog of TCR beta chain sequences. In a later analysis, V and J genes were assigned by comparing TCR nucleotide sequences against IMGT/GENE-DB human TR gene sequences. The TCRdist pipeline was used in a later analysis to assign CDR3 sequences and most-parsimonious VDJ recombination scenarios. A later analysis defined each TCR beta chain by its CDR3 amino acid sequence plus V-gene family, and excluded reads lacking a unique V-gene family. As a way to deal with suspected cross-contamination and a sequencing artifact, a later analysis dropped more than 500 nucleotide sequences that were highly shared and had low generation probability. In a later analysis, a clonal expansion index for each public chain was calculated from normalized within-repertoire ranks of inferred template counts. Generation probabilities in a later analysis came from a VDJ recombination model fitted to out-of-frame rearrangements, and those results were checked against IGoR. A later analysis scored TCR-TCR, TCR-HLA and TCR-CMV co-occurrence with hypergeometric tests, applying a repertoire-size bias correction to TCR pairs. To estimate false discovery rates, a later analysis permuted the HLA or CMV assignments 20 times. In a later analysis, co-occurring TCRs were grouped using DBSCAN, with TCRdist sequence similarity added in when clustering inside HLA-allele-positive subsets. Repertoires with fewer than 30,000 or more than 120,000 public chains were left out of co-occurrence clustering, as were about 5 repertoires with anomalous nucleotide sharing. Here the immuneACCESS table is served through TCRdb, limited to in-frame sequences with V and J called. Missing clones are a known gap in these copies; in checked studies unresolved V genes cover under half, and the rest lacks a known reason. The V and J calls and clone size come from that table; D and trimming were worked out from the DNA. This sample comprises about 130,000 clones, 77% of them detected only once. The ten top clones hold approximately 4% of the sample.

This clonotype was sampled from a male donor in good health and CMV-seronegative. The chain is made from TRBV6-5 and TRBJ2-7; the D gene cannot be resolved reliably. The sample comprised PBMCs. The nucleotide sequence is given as TGTGCCAGCAGTTATGAGGAGTCCTACGAGCAGTACTTC. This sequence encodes CASSYEESYEQYF.